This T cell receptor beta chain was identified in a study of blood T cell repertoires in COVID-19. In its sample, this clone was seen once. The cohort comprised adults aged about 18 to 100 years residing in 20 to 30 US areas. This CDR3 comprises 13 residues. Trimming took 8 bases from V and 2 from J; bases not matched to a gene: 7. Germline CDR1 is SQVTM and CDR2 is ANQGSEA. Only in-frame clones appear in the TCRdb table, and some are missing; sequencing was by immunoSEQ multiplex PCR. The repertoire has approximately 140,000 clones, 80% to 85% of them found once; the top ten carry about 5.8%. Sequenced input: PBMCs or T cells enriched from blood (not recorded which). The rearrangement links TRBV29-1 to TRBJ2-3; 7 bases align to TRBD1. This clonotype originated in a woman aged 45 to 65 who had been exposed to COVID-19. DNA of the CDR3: TGCAGCACCCAACAGGGGTTCACAGATACGCAGTATTTT. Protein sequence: CSTQQGFTDTQYF.